These T cell receptor beta chains were read from a single sample in a study of shared clonotypes between healthy human individuals. The data were produced by immunoSEQ multiplex PCR, yet TCRdb's version contains in-frame clones alone and is incomplete. The sample includes about 2 million clones, less than 95% of them seen just once. The sequenced sample consisted of naive CD8+ T cells sorted from blood. The receptors derive from a man aged 18 to 35 in good health. Both conserved end residues are part of each CDR3. A D gene is named only where the DNA matches it firmly. Not every row has a clone size; where given, it reads once, few, many or a size class.

DNA	CDR3	length	size	V	J	D
TGCGCCAGCAGCCAAGAATCTGACAGTTTGAACACTGAAGCTTTCTTT	CASSQESDSLNTEAFF	16	NA	TRBV4-3	TRBJ1-1	NA
TGCGCCAGCAGCGCAATTCAGGGTTACGAGCAGTACTTC	CASSAIQGYEQYF	13	once	TRBV4-1	TRBJ2-7	NA
TGTGCCAGCAGTGAATTAAATCCAGACACCACCTACGAGCAGTACTTC	CASSELNPDTTYEQYF	16	NA	TRBV6-1	TRBJ2-7	NA
TGTGCCAGCAGCTTGGGGGACAGAATGAATAACTATGGCTACACCTTC	CASSLGDRMNNYGYTF	16	NA	TRBV5-4	TRBJ1-2	TRBD1
TGTGCCAGCAGCGACTCGACAGGGGGGTACAATGAGCAGTTCTTC	CASSDSTGGYNEQFF	15	NA	TRBV6-6	TRBJ2-1	TRBD1
TGTGCCAGCAGCATCGCGCCGGATCCGTCCTACGAGCAGTACTTC	CASSIAPDPSYEQYF	15	NA	TRBV27	TRBJ2-7	NA
TGTGCCAGCAGTGCCGGCGTTAGCTCCTACAATGAGCAGTTCTTC	CASSAGVSSYNEQFF	15	NA	TRBV2	TRBJ2-1	NA
TGTGCCAGTAGTATAGGGGGCGGGATTTTAGGCAATGAGCAGTTCTTC	CASSIGGGILGNEQFF	16	once	TRBV19	TRBJ2-1	NA
TGTGCCAGCAGCTTAGCGCTAGCGGGAGTCGGAGAGACCCAGTACTTC	CASSLALAGVGETQYF	16	NA	TRBV7-9	TRBJ2-5	TRBD2
TGTGCCAGCAGCGTAGACGGGGGAGGAGATACGCAGTATTTT	CASSVDGGGDTQYF	14	once	TRBV9	TRBJ2-3	NA
TGCGCCAGCAGATTGGGCCTCAATGAGCAGTTCTTC	CASRLGLNEQFF	12	NA	TRBV5-1	TRBJ2-1	NA
TGTGCCAGCAGCCGACTAGCGGGTTCCAGTGAGCAGTTCTTC	CASSRLAGSSEQFF	14	NA	TRBV7-6	TRBJ2-1	TRBD2
TGTGCCAGCAGCCACGGGACGTTGGGGGAGACCCAGTACTTC	CASSHGTLGETQYF	14	NA	TRBV14	TRBJ2-5	NA
TGTGCCAGCAGCGTCGGACAGGGGGGGAATCAGCCCCAGCATTTT	CASSVGQGGNQPQHF	15	NA	TRBV9	TRBJ1-5	TRBD1
TGTGCCAGCAGCTTAGAGAGGAGCGCTTACGAGCAGTACTTC	CASSLERSAYEQYF	14	NA	TRBV7-8	TRBJ2-7	NA
TGTGCCAGCAGCGTAGAAACCGACTATGGCTACACCTTC	CASSVETDYGYTF	13	NA	TRBV9	TRBJ1-2	NA
TGCAGTGCTAATTTAGGAGATACGCAGTATTTT	CSANLGDTQYF	11	NA	TRBV20-1	TRBJ2-3	NA
TGCAGCGTTGAAGATGGGGGGATCACACTCACAGATACGCAGTATTTT	CSVEDGGITLTDTQYF	16	NA	TRBV29-1	TRBJ2-3	NA
TGTGCCAGCAGTTTGGGTGGCAGCACCTACGAGCAGTACTTC	CASSLGGSTYEQYF	14	NA	TRBV28	TRBJ2-7	NA
TGCGCCAGCAGCCACCTCCAAACGGGGAAATTCGAGCAGTACTTC	CASSHLQTGKFEQYF	15	NA	TRBV4-1	TRBJ2-7	NA
TGTGCCAGCAGCTATCTAGAAGAGACCCAGTACTTC	CASSYLEETQYF	12	NA	TRBV11-1	TRBJ2-5	NA
TGTGCCAGCAGCTTAGGTCCATACCCTCAGGGAGCCCACTATGGCTACACCTTC	CASSLGPYPQGAHYGYTF	18	NA	TRBV11-2	TRBJ1-2	NA